This TCR beta chain was retrieved from a study of T cell responses to AZD1222 COVID-19 vaccine. Study conclusions and caveats: Baseline seropositivity occurred in only 5 or 6 AZD1222 recipients. Donors were mostly white British, more females; clonal diversity possibly underestimated.

Sequencing used immunoSEQ multiplex PCR; TCRdb keeps in-frame clones, though not all of them. The table lists about 140,000 clones, over 75% of them singletons. Deletions cut 2 bases from V and 1 base from J, with 5 bases between. Germline CDR1 and CDR2: ENHRY and SYGVKD. The CDR3 runs to 13 residues. As to this clone: No antigen is known for it.

The TCR comes from an adult in good health. The gene calls are TRBV10-3 and TRBJ1-1; D unclear. This specimen was peripheral blood, taken on day 0 of AZD1222 vaccination. The CDR3 loop is CAISEGRNTEAFF. CDR3 in DNA: TGTGCCATCAGTGAGGGCAGGAACACTGAAGCTTTCTTT.